Below, one T cell receptor (beta chain) is given with its context. Germline V gene data show CDR1 as MNHEY and CDR2 as SMNVEV (reference sequence). The V gene end was trimmed by 7 bases and the J gene end by 0 bases; junction bases not matched to a gene: 6. This CDR3 comprises 14 residues. This specimen comes from a study of blood T cell repertoires in COVID-19. Across the study: Whether acute or convalescent, the COVID-19 samples came from the United States, Italy and Spain. Sources were T cells, B-cell-depleted T cells, or PBMCs; the material itself was cDNA or gDNA.

In the source study's methods: The assay estimated nucleated cells by amplifying reference gene primers. Here immunoSEQ multiplex PCR was the method, and the copy in TCRdb shows in-frame clones only, minus some. The DNA was the basis for D and trimming; V, J and clone size are from that table. The sample lists roughly 240,000 clones; about 82% were seen once. The genes are TRBV27 and TRBJ2-7, with 7 bases matching TRBD1. This TCR was sampled from an elderly woman with COVID-19, enrolled during active disease. Sequencing used peripheral blood. CDR3 protein: CASTTDRDSYEQYF. CDR3 nucleotides: TGTGCCAGCACCACCGACAGGGACTCCTACGAGCAGTACTTC.